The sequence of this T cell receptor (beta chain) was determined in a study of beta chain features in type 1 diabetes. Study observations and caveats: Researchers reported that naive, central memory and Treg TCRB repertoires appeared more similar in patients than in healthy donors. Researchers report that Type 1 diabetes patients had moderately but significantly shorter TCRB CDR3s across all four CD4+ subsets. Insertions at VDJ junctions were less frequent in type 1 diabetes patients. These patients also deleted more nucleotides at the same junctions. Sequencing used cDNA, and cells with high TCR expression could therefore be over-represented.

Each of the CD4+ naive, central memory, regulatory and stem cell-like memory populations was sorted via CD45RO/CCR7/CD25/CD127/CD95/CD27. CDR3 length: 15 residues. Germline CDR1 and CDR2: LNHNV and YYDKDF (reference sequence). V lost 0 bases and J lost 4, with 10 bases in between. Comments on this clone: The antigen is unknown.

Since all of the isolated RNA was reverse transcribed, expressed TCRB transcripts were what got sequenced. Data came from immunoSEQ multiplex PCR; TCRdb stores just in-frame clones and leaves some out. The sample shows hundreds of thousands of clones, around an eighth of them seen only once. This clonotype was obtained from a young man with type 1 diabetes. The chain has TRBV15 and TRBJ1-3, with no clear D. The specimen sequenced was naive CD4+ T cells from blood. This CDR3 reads CATSRDRFSGNTIYF. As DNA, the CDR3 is TGTGCCACCAGCAGAGATAGGTTCTCCGGAAACACCATATATTTT. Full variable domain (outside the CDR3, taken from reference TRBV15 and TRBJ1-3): DAMVIQNPRYQVTQFGKPVTLSCSQTLNHNVMYWYQQKSSQAPKLLFHYYDKDFNNEADTPDNFQSRRPNTSFCFLDIRSPGLGDTAMYLCATSRDRFSGNTIYFGEGSWLTVV.